Following are 21 T cell receptor beta chains from one sample sequenced in a study of OX40 agonist ivuxolimab in advanced cancers. This table comes from immunoSEQ multiplex PCR, and its TCRdb copy is limited to in-frame clones, with some not included. In the table there are about 82,000 clones, roughly 86% of which are singletons. This material consisted of CD4+ or CD8+ T cells sorted from blood, taken in a trial of the OX40 agonist ivuxolimab. Source of these receptors: an adult with an advanced solid tumor such as melanoma, head and neck, liver or kidney cancer.

This clone was detected only a few times. The rearrangement uses TRBV7-8 and TRBJ2-2; D is perhaps TRBD1 (6 bases). The germline V and J ends were trimmed by 5 bases and 0 bases, with 13 bases remaining between them. Germline V CDR1 and CDR2: SGHVS, FQNEAQ. The CDR3 contains 16 residues. The CDR3 reads CASSIYRVSNTGELFF. DNA of the CDR3: TGTGCCAGCAGCATCTACAGGGTTTCGAACACCGGGGAGCTGTTTTTT.

The genes are TRBV21-1 and TRBJ2-2; the D call of TRBD2 is as the table states it, not checked on the DNA. TRBV21-1 is listed as a pseudogene. This CDR3 contains 12 residues. This chain's CDR3 is CASSYFGGELFF. CDR3 coding DNA: TGTGCCAGCAGCTATTTCGGCGGGGAGCTGTTTTTT.

The rearrangement joins TRBV6-4 to TRBJ1-6, with TRBD1 matching over 7 bases. V gave up 4 bases and J gave up 6 bases; unmatched junction bases: 6. The CDR3 covers 15 residues. Germline CDR1 is MRHNA and CDR2 is SNTAGT. The CDR3 nucleotides are TGTGCCAGCAGTGGAGACGGGACAGCTAATTCACCCCTCCACTTT. Translating gives CASSGDGTANSPLHF.

The rearrangement links TRBV5-1 to TRBJ1-1, with D tentatively TRBD1 (5 bases). Trimming removed 7 bases from V and 3 bases from J, with 16 bases in between. The CDR3 spans 14 residues. Germline lookup yields CDR1 SGHRS and CDR2 YFSETQ. In DNA, the CDR3 is TGCGCCAGCCACCCTCCGGCAGGGTACACTGAAGCTTTCTTT. Translating gives CASHPPAGYTEAFF.

The chain is built from TRBV18 and TRBJ1-4, with a tentative D call TRBD1 (6 bases). Trimming left V 0 bases short and J 8 bases short, with 10 bases between. CDR3 length: 14 residues. The germline gives CDR1 KGHSH, CDR2 LQKENI. This CDR3 is CASSPPGATEKLFF. For the CDR3, the DNA is TGTGCCAGCTCACCACCGGGGGCGACAGAAAAACTGTTTTTT. Variable domain in full (rest from reference TRBV18 and TRBJ1-4): NAGVMQNPRHLVRRRGQEARLRCSPMKGHSHVYWYRQLPEEGLKFMVYLQKENIIDESGMPKERFSAEFPKEGPSILRIQQVVRGDSAAYFCASSPPGATEKLFFGSGTQLSVL.

This clone was detected once. J is TRBJ2-5 and V is TRBV5-4, with 12 bases matching TRBD2. The CDR3 consists of 14 residues. Germline V gives CDR1 SGHNT, CDR2 YYREEE (reference sequence). The ends lost 9 bases at V and 4 bases at J; junction bases unmatched: 7. Written as DNA, the CDR3 is TGTGCCACAACTAGCGGGGGGCGGGGAGAGACCCAGTACTTC. It is translated as CATTSGGRGETQYF.

The CDR3 nucleotides are TGTGCCAGCAGCTCCGGAGGTAGAGGGTACACCGGGGAGCTGTTTTTT. This codes for CASSSGGRGYTGELFF. The V call is TRBV7-2, the J call TRBJ2-2; possibly TRBD2 for D (5 bases). CDR1 is SGHTA and CDR2 is FQGNSA in the germline V gene. The CDR3 is 16 amino acids. V was shortened by 4 bases and J by 3 bases, with 15 bases between the two germline ends.

The chain recombines TRBV9 with TRBJ2-2; D may be TRBD1 (6 bases). The germline gives CDR1 SGDLS, CDR2 YYNGEE. This CDR3 comprises 17 residues. V dropped 0 bases and J dropped 6 bases, with 18 bases sitting between them. The CDR3 sequence is CASSVGGGKASSGELFF. CDR3 DNA: TGTGCCAGCAGCGTAGGAGGGGGAAAGGCCTCTTCCGGGGAGCTGTTTTTT. Filled out from reference TRBV9 and TRBJ2-2, the complete variable domain reads DSGVTQTPKHLITATGQRVTLRCSPRSGDLSVYWYQQSLDQGLQFLIQYYNGEERAKGNILERFSAQQFPDLHSELNLSSLELGDSALYFCASSVGGGKASSGELFFGEGSRLTVL.

The chain uses TRBV6-6 and TRBJ1-2; D is undetermined. With 2 bases removed from V and 3 bases from J, the gap between germline ends came to 7 bases. Germline CDR1 reads MNHNY; CDR2 reads SVGAGI (reference sequence). The CDR3 contains 13 residues. CDR3: CASSYGEDYGYTF. The CDR3 nucleotides read TGTGCCAGCAGTTACGGGGAGGACTATGGCTACACCTTC.

CDR3 coding DNA: TGCGCCAGCAGCCTCAGGGGGCTGGGCGGGGAGCTGTTTTTT. This codes for CASSLRGLGGELFF. The chain is built from TRBV4-3 and TRBJ2-2; 8 positions agree with TRBD1. The CDR3 totals 14 residues. Germline assignment: CDR1 LGHNA and CDR2 YSLEER. V lost 4 bases, J lost 7 bases, and 5 bases stayed unmatched.

The chain has TRBV30 and TRBJ2-3; D remains ambiguous. The V and J ends lost 2 bases and 4 bases respectively, with 7 bases between them. The CDR3 has 12 amino acids. Germline assignment: CDR1 GTSNPN and CDR2 SVGIG (reference sequence). CDR3 sequence (DNA): TGTGCCTGGAGTAACGCCCCAGATACGCAGTATTTT. Its protein product is CAWSNAPDTQYF. Drawing the rest from reference TRBV30 and TRBJ2-3, the complete variable domain is SQTIHQWPATLVQPVGSPLSLECTVEGTSNPNLYWYRQAAGRGLQLLFYSVGIGQISSEVPQNLSASRPQDRQFILSSKKLLLSDSGFYLCAWSNAPDTQYFGPGTRLTVL.

V usage is TRBV11-2 and J usage is TRBJ2-3, with 15 positions matching TRBD2. V was pared by 3 bases and J by 2 bases, with 6 bases of the junction left unmatched. Germline loops: CDR1 SGHAT, CDR2 FQNNGV. The CDR3 consists of 18 residues. As DNA, the CDR3 is TGTGCCAGCAGCTTTTCCGGACTAGCGGGAGGGCCCACAGATACGCAGTATTTT. Translating it yields CASSFSGLAGGPTDTQYF.

The chain's CDR3 is CSVVGGQGFITGELFF. The CDR3 coding sequence is TGCAGCGTTGTAGGCGGACAGGGGTTTATCACCGGGGAGCTGTTTTTT. The J gene is TRBJ2-2, the V gene TRBV29-1, with 9 bases identical to TRBD1. Germline V gene data show CDR1 as SQVTM and CDR2 as ANQGSEA. J lost 4 bases, V lost 4 bases, and 10 bases had no gene match. CDR3 length equals 16 residues.

This sequence joins TRBV2 and TRBJ2-7; tentatively, D is TRBD2 (6 bases). The CDR3 length is 15 residues. The V end was cut by 3 bases, the J end by 2 bases, with 14 bases between. Germline values: CDR1 SNHLY, CDR2 FYNNEI. This CDR3 is CASSDPTRSPYEQYF. In DNA form, the CDR3 reads TGTGCCAGCAGTGACCCGACTAGAAGTCCCTACGAGCAGTACTTC.

The chain joins TRBV7-3 to TRBJ1-1; a weak D match, TRBD1 (5 bases). This CDR3 region has 16 residues. CDR1 is SGHTA, CDR2 FQGTGA, per germline. Trimming shortened V by 2 bases and J by 0 bases, and 13 bases separated the two germline ends. CDR3 sequence reads: CASSLQVGRMNTEAFF. In DNA, the CDR3 is TGTGCCAGCAGCTTACAGGTGGGGCGGATGAACACTGAAGCTTTCTTT.

For the CDR3, the DNA is TGTGCCAGCTCACCACCGACCGGCGGACCAAGGGGCTACAATGAGCAGTTCTTC. Protein: CASSPPTGGPRGYNEQFF. The V and J genes are TRBV18 and TRBJ2-1, with D perhaps TRBD1 (5 bases). This CDR3 has 18 residues. V was trimmed by 0 bases and J by 3 bases, leaving 18 bases between them. Germline V gene lookup returns CDR1 KGHSH and CDR2 LQKENI.

The chain has TRBV19 and TRBJ2-6; 7 bases fit TRBD1. Trimming at V came to 1 base and at J to 4 bases, leaving 7 bases not matched to a gene. The V gene's germline CDR1 is LNHDA and CDR2 SQIVND (reference sequence). The CDR3 has 17 residues. The CDR3 region is CASSIVQGLTGANVLTF. The DNA for the CDR3 is TGTGCCAGTAGTATAGTACAGGGGCTGACCGGGGCCAACGTCCTGACTTTC.

The genes are TRBV27 and TRBJ2-2; no definite D call. V was shortened by 7 bases and J by 4 bases, with 10 bases between the two germline ends. The germline gives CDR1 MNHEY, CDR2 SMNVEV (reference sequence). This CDR3 is 13 amino acids long. DNA for the CDR3: TGTGCCAGCATTCGGCCGGTCACCGGGGAGCTGTTTTTT. Amino acids: CASIRPVTGELFF.

V usage is TRBV19 and J usage is TRBJ1-5; 10 nucleotides match TRBD1. The CDR3 length is 17 residues. The V gene's germline CDR1 is LNHDA and CDR2 SQIVND (reference sequence). J gave up 1 base and V 6 bases, and 9 bases lay outside the gene matches. CDR3 bases: TGTGCCAGTAGGCCGGGACAGGGGATGGGAAGCAATCAGCCCCAGCATTTT. Translation gives CASRPGQGMGSNQPQHF.

The genes are TRBV6-4 and TRBJ2-7; D is uncertain. Trimming left V 5 bases short and J 2 bases short, with 7 bases between. The CDR3 loop spans 12 amino acids. Germline lookup yields CDR1 MRHNA and CDR2 SNTAGT. CDR3 in amino acids: CASSYRAYEQYF. The CDR3 DNA reads as TGTGCCAGCAGTTATCGCGCCTACGAGCAGTACTTC.

The chain combines TRBV7-9 with TRBJ1-2, with D hard to call. Germline CDR1 SEHNR, CDR2 FQNEAQ (reference sequence). The V gene lost 0 bases and the J gene lost 1 base, with 9 bases spanning the gap. The CDR3 consists of 15 residues. In DNA form, the CDR3 reads TGTGCCAGCAGCTTAGCGGCTGGAGTTAACTATGGCTACACCTTC. As protein: CASSLAAGVNYGYTF. The variable domain in full, with the rest retrieved from reference TRBV7-9 and TRBJ1-2, is DTGVSQNPRHKITKRGQNVTFRCDPISEHNRLYWYRQTLGQGPEFLTYFQNEAQLEKSRLLSDRFSAERPKGSFSTLEIQRTEQGDSAMYLCASSLAAGVNYGYTFGSGTRLTVV.